This paragraph covers one T cell receptor (beta chain) sequence. Its antigen is not known. This sample was included in a study of cytomegalovirus exposure and HLA in healthy donors. Study results and caveats: Under in vitro conditions, three CMV-associated chains were confirmed as specific for CMV antigens.

The V gene lost 3 bases and the J gene lost 5 bases, with 16 bases spanning the gap. This CDR3 spans 15 amino acids. Germline loops: CDR1 MGHRA, CDR2 YSYEKL. With 60 Vbeta and 13 Jbeta primers, the PCR was carried out. Data came from immunoSEQ multiplex PCR; TCRdb stores just in-frame clones and leaves some out. In the table there are some 270,000 clones, over 70% of which are singletons. The sequenced sample was PBMCs. The chain carries TRBV4-1 and TRBJ1-2, with TRBD1 as a possible D gene (6 bases). This TCR was recovered from a girl aged 2-10 years in good health and CMV-seronegative. The CDR3 sequence: CASSHTGFPSYGYTF. The CDR3 nucleotides are TGCGCCAGCAGCCACACAGGGTTCCCTTCATATGGCTACACCTTC.